The following is a T cell receptor beta chain sequence with its context. Per the germline V gene, CDR1 is MGHRA and CDR2 is YSYEKL. This CDR3 has 15 residues. The junction had 5 bases not matched to a gene; V was cut back by 3 bases and J by 2 bases. The sample originates from a study of blood T cell repertoires in COVID-19. Here immunoSEQ multiplex PCR was the method, and the copy in TCRdb shows in-frame clones only, minus some. The sample holds approximately 170,000 clones, 90% seen once. The chain is built from TRBV4-1 and TRBJ2-7; 9 positions agree with TRBD1. Sequenced input: peripheral blood. This TCR was recovered from a man aged 60 to 69 with active or convalescent COVID-19. The CDR3 DNA follows: TGCGCCAGCAGCCAGGGGGACAGGGTGACCTACGAGCAGTACTTC. Protein: CASSQGDRVTYEQYF.